This TCR beta chain appears in the sequencing data of a study of T and B cells in COVID-19 patients (dated by TCRdb to the early 2020s). Some background on the complete study: Using TRB and IGH repertoire sequencing of peripheral blood, the study characterized adaptive immunity in COVID-19 patients who had active infection or had recovered. In the active-infection cohort, about 65% of the 20 patients were critically ill and required mechanical ventilation or ECMO. Over 8 million TCR sequences were analysed from a TCR and BCR sequence repository that comprised a few dozen patients and roughly 74 time points. An age-matched reference group of around 42 healthy donors negative for COVID-19 antibodies served as the comparison for repertoire analyses. Of the 20 to 25 patients in the active-infection cohort, over 15 had comorbidities associated with unfavorable COVID-19 outcome. Patients in the recovered cohort had a median age of approximately 33 years, compared with over 60 years for patients in the active-infection cohort. A recovered cohort was made up of 15 to 19 patients contributing under 25 samples, mostly after mild to moderate COVID-19 managed as outpatients. As many as 9 follow-up blood samples were collected from each patient, and in some individuals these samples spanned different disease stages. A couple of patients belonged to both the recovered and active cohorts because samples were available from active disease and after recovery. The full study reports these points: Prospective validation of the reported TCR clusters was stated to be required before clinical use. The cohort was considered too small to assess HLA contributions to COVID-19 susceptibility or severity. TRBV/TRBJ gene usage was reported as strongly skewed in patients with COVID-19. Specific T cell subsets (CD4+/Treg/CD8+) and sorted SARS-CoV-2-responsive or tetramer+ T cells had not yet been sequenced, with those experiments still ongoing. During active COVID-19 the TRB repertoires were highly clonal, but at recovery diversity and richness rose above the levels seen in healthy donors. A total of roughly 2,500 exclusive TCR clusters, including some 32 low-pGen clusters, were found in the recovered cohort. Blood samples from mildly ill patients during symptoms and early samples from severe cases were scarce.

Data came from an Illumina MiSeq. Multiplex PCR with BIOMED2 TRB-A/B primer pools was used to amplify the TRB rearrangements. Illumina-compatible adapters and 7-nucleotide sample barcodes were added to the amplicons in two consecutive PCRs. Phusion HS II polymerase was used for all library PCRs. The amplicons were purified from gel with the NucleoSpin Gel and PCR Clean-up kit, measured on Qubit, and combined at around 4.2 nM. The quality of the amplicon pool was checked on an Agilent 2100 Bioanalyzer prior to Illumina next-generation sequencing. The authors processed their data as follows. MiXCR 3.0.8 with the default MiXCR reference library was used to annotate TRB rearrangements. Non-productive reads and sequences with fewer than 2 reads were removed, and each unique CDR3 nucleotide sequence was counted as one clone. R 3.5.1 was used to calculate clonality, diversity, richness and V-J gene usage. GLIPH2 was used to cluster TCRs based on CDR3 similarity, and OLGA was used to calculate the generation probabilities. GLIPH2 clusters were kept only when the clusters contained at least four unique TCR clonotypes present in at least three individuals. TCRdb applied fastp at Q25 and MiXCR to the public reads, then kept only in-frame beta chains. Rows are unified per CDR3 protein, each entry keeping the most common DNA and genes. The V and J calls, along with clone size, are taken from TCRdb and not from the paper's own processing. In this sample the table shows approximately 11,000 distinct CDR3 sequences, around 34% of which occur a single time. Clones ranked in the top ten supply 15% to 20% of the sample.

In its sample, this clonotype comes out as medium-sized (0.01 to 0.1%). Its antigen is currently not known. No much larger clone is present one base from it, and per-base qualities are unavailable. Spanning cysteine to phenylalanine, the CDR3 consists of 14 amino acids. Only the CDR3 DNA is retained, 42 bases long and in frame from the first base. The germline V gene (reference sequence) gives CDR1 as LNHDA and CDR2 as SQIVND. The germline V and J ends show losses of 5 bases and 0 bases respectively, and no gene match explains 2 bases of the junction. TRB repertoires were amplified using roughly 250-500 ng of genomic DNA isolated from blood.

Sequencing was carried out using blood. The TCR originated in a human donor with active COVID-19. Rearrangement joined TRBV19 to TRBJ2-7; the junction holds 9 bases that match TRBD1. DNA sequence: TGTGCCAGTAGTCGGACAGGGGACTCCTACGAGCAGTACTTC. The resulting protein is CASSRTGDSYEQYF.